Each of the 23 T cell receptor beta chains below was sequenced from the same sample in a study of blood T cell repertoires in COVID-19. Clones were sequenced by immunoSEQ multiplex PCR, and TCRdb holds only the in-frame ones, with some missing. The sample carries 250,000 to 350,000 clones, about nine tenths recorded once. The sequenced sample was peripheral blood. These receptor sequences come from a woman in her forties or fifties with COVID-19, enrolled during active disease.

The J gene is TRBJ1-1, the V gene TRBV10-3; 8 bases match TRBD1. There are 13 residues in the CDR3. With V trimmed by 6 bases and J by 1 base, 1 base remained unmatched. CDR1 ENHRY and CDR2 SYGVKD come from the germline V gene. CDR3 sequence reads: CAIRGQENTEAFF. The DNA for the CDR3 is TGTGCCATCAGGGGACAGGAGAACACTGAAGCTTTCTTT.

V gene TRBV21-1 combines with J gene TRBJ1-2. TRBV21-1 is labeled a pseudogene. The CDR3 covers 13 residues. For the CDR3, the DNA is TGTGCCAGCAGCCCACGGGGTGGGGTAGGCTACACCTTC. Protein: CASSPRGGVGYTF.

The chain links TRBV18 to TRBJ2-7, with D possibly TRBD1 on 6 matching bases. Trimming cost V 6 bases and J 2 bases, with 17 bases left between them. CDR1 KGHSH and CDR2 LQKENI come from the germline V gene. The CDR3 covers 15 residues. The CDR3 loop is CASSLNSGTPYEQYF. CDR3 coding DNA: TGTGCCAGCTCTCTCAATTCCGGGACACCCTACGAGCAGTACTTC.

The chain combines TRBV6-2 or TRBV6-3 with TRBJ2-1; 11 bases agree with TRBD2. CDR1 is MNHEY and CDR2 is SVGEGT in the germline V gene. This CDR3 has 14 amino acids. V shed 6 bases, J shed 3 bases, and the junction held 1 base outside the gene matches. DNA for the CDR3: TGTGCCAGCAGCGGGACTAGCGGCTACAATGAGCAGTTCTTC. Its translation: CASSGTSGYNEQFF.

The count of this clone is one. This chain links TRBV9 with TRBJ2-1; D is perhaps TRBD1 (8 bases). Germline-derived CDR1 and CDR2 are SGDLS and YYNGEE. Trimming took 4 bases from V and 6 from J, leaving 20 bases between them. The CDR3 length is 16 residues. CDR3 bases: TGTGCCAGCAGCCACAGGGGGGGGAACGAGGGCAATGAGCAGTTCTTC. This gives the protein CASSHRGGNEGNEQFF.

The chain has TRBV5-8 and TRBJ2-5; 8 nucleotides match TRBD1. J lost 4 bases, V lost 4 bases, and 9 bases had no gene match. CDR1 and CDR2 from the germline V gene are SGHTS and YDEGEE. The CDR3 has 15 amino acids. The CDR3 DNA is TGTGCCAGCAGCCCAGGACAGGGCGGGCGAGAGACCCAGTACTTC. Translation: CASSPGQGGRETQYF. The full variable domain, its missing parts supplied by reference TRBV5-8 and TRBJ2-5, is EAGVTQSPTHLIKTRGQQATLRCSPISGHTSVYWYQQALGLGLQFLLWYDEGEERNRGNFPPRFSGRQFPNYSSELNVNALELEDSALYLCASSPGQGGRETQYFGPGTRLLVL.

The gene calls are TRBV6-2 or TRBV6-3 and TRBJ2-1; 7 positions match TRBD2. Germline assignment: CDR1 MNHEY and CDR2 SVGEGT. Losses at the gene ends were 6 bases for V and 1 base for J; bases not matched to a gene: 9. The CDR3 totals 16 residues. CDR3 amino acids: CASSPSPSGSYNEQFF. CDR3 sequence (DNA): TGTGCCAGCAGCCCTTCTCCTAGCGGTTCCTACAATGAGCAGTTCTTC.

The rearrangement links TRBV19 to TRBJ2-7, with D tentatively TRBD2 (7 bases). Germline loops: CDR1 LNHDA, CDR2 SQIVND (reference sequence). Trimming removed 3 bases from V and 2 bases from J, with 11 bases in between. The CDR3 contains 14 residues. The CDR3: CASSILGGPYEQYF. CDR3 nucleotide sequence: TGTGCCAGTAGTATTTTGGGGGGGCCCTACGAGCAGTACTTC. Full variable domain (remainder filled in from reference TRBV19 and TRBJ2-7): DGGITQSPKYLFRKEGQNVTLSCEQNLNHDAMYWYRQDPGQGLRLIYYSQIVNDFQKGDIAEGYSVSREKKESFPLTVTSAQKNPTAFYLCASSILGGPYEQYFGPGTRLTVT.

This chain joins TRBV5-1 and TRBJ1-2, with TRBD1 as a possible D gene (6 bases). Between the trimmed V and J ends, which lost 4 bases and 6 bases, there was a span of 13 bases. The CDR3 runs to 13 residues. Germline V gene sequence: CDR1 SGHRS, CDR2 YFSETQ. The CDR3 DNA is TGCGCCAGCAGCCCACTCCAGGGGAATGGCTACACCTTC. Translating gives CASSPLQGNGYTF.

On this clone: The same CDR3 can be traced to other DNA sequences in this sample. The V call is TRBV18, the J call TRBJ1-1; a possible D gene is TRBD1 (6 bases). V lost 3 bases to trimming and J lost 1 base, with 9 bases between them. Germline V gene sequence: CDR1 KGHSH, CDR2 LQKENI. The CDR3 is made up of 14 amino acids. CDR3 sequence (DNA): TGTGCCAGCTCACCCCGAGGGGGGAACACTGAAGCTTTCTTT. It specifies CASSPRGGNTEAFF.

The chain joins TRBV28 to TRBJ2-2; 10 bases match TRBD1. CDR1 and CDR2 (germline): MDHEN, SYDVKM. V lost 6 bases, J lost 6 bases, and 7 bases stayed unmatched. The CDR3 length is 15 residues. This CDR3 is CASSPTGTGAGELFF. The CDR3 coding sequence is TGTGCCAGCAGCCCTACCGGGACAGGGGCCGGGGAGCTGTTTTTT.

This clone was seen just once. The chain joins TRBV6-6 to TRBJ2-3, with TRBD2 matching 12 bases. Germline loops: CDR1 MNHNY, CDR2 SVGAGI (reference sequence). V was clipped by 5 bases and J by 2 bases; unmatched bases: 8. The CDR3 totals 17 residues. The CDR3 nucleotides read TGTGCCAGCAGTCCCCTGCGACTAGCGGGAGACACAGATACGCAGTATTTT. Its protein is CASSPLRLAGDTDTQYF.

The chain recombines TRBV20-1 with TRBJ2-5; TRBD2 agrees at 16 bases. The CDR3 covers 16 residues. Germline CDR1 reads DFQATT; CDR2 reads SNEGSKA (reference sequence). With 3 bases clipped from V and 4 bases from J, the junction kept 5 bases outside the gene matches. The CDR3 coding sequence is TGCAGTGCTAGTCCCGGGACTAGCGGGAGGGGAGAGACCCAGTACTTC. This sequence encodes CSASPGTSGRGETQYF.

The rearrangement links TRBV18 to TRBJ2-3; 7 nucleotides match TRBD1. Germline V gene data show CDR1 as KGHSH and CDR2 as LQKENI. With 6 bases clipped from V and 3 bases from J, the junction kept 9 bases outside the gene matches. The CDR3 is made up of 15 amino acids. The CDR3: CASSSGGRSTDTQYF. The CDR3 DNA follows: TGTGCCAGCTCGTCAGGGGGTAGGTCGACAGATACGCAGTATTTT. The full variable domain, in which reference TRBV18 and TRBJ2-3 provide the parts outside the CDR3, is NAGVMQNPRHLVRRRGQEARLRCSPMKGHSHVYWYRQLPEEGLKFMVYLQKENIIDESGMPKERFSAEFPKEGPSILRIQQVVRGDSAAYFCASSSGGRSTDTQYFGPGTRLTVL.

The V and J genes are TRBV6-5 and TRBJ1-2, with no clear D. Trimming cost V 2 bases and J 1 base, with 5 bases left between them. The germline CDR1 and CDR2 sequences are MNHEY and SVGAGI. CDR3 length: 13 amino acids. CDR3 protein: CASSYGVNYGYTF. DNA of the CDR3: TGTGCCAGCAGTTACGGAGTTAACTATGGCTACACCTTC.

This clone appeared a few times. V usage is TRBV7-6 and J usage is TRBJ2-1, with D possibly TRBD1 on 5 matching bases. CDR1 is SGHVS, CDR2 FNYEAQ, per germline. This CDR3 is 14 amino acids long. V lost 3 bases, J lost 5 bases, and 11 bases lay in between. The CDR3 DNA reads as TGTGCCAGCAGCTTGACCGGACACCACAATGAGCAGTTCTTC. Its translation: CASSLTGHHNEQFF. Full variable domain (remainder filled in from reference TRBV7-6 and TRBJ2-1): GAGVSQSPRYKVTKRGQDVALRCDPISGHVSLYWYRQALGQGPEFLTYFNYEAQQDKSGLPNDRFSAERPEGSISTLTIQRTEQRDSAMYRCASSLTGHHNEQFFGPGTRLTVL.

This chain links TRBV19 with TRBJ2-1; 7 bases line up with TRBD2. Germline CDR1 is LNHDA and CDR2 is SQIVND (reference sequence). V lost 1 base and J lost 4; bases outside the gene matches: 4. The CDR3 is 15 amino acids. The CDR3, as DNA: TGTGCCAGTAGTATAGCGGGAGGTCGTTACAATGAGCAGTTCTTC. Translating it yields CASSIAGGRYNEQFF.

This clone was counted between two and nine times. The V and J genes are TRBV5-1 and TRBJ2-1; 12 nucleotides line up with TRBD2. J was trimmed by 3 bases and V by 4 bases; bases with no gene match: 8. Germline CDR1 is SGHRS and CDR2 is YFSETQ. The CDR3 has 17 residues. CDR3 bases: TGCGCCAGCAGCCCCCCCGGACTAGCGGGAAGCTACAATGAGCAGTTCTTC. Its protein is CASSPPGLAGSYNEQFF.

The rearrangement joins TRBV5-5 to TRBJ2-1; 10 positions match TRBD2. The CDR3 is 16 amino acids. Trimming removed 4 bases from V and 1 base from J; junction bases left unmatched: 5. Germline V lookup: CDR1 SGHKS, CDR2 YYEKEE (reference sequence). The CDR3 nucleotides read TGTGCCAGCAGCAACGGGACTAGCGTTTCCTACAATGAGCAGTTCTTC. Encoded protein: CASSNGTSVSYNEQFF.

CDR3: CASSKLAGADEQFF. The CDR3 nucleotides read TGTGCCAGTAGTAAACTAGCGGGAGCCGATGAGCAGTTCTTC. The genes are TRBV19 and TRBJ2-1; 11 bases match TRBD2. The germline gives CDR1 LNHDA, CDR2 SQIVND (reference sequence). Unmatched junction bases numbered 4, after V lost 4 bases and J lost 8 bases. This CDR3 is 14 amino acids long.

V gene TRBV14 combines with J gene TRBJ2-7, with D tentatively TRBD2 (5 bases). The CDR3 runs 14 residues. V was clipped by 0 bases and J by 2 bases, with 8 bases between them. Looked up from germline, CDR1 is SGHDN and CDR2 is FVKESK. The CDR3 protein is CASSQDQRAYEQYF. CDR3 sequence (DNA): TGTGCCAGCAGCCAAGATCAGAGGGCCTACGAGCAGTACTTC.

The genes are TRBV11-2 and TRBJ2-7; weak D call: TRBD1 (6 bases). Trimming left V 1 base short and J 1 base short, with 14 bases between. CDR3 length equals 16 residues. The germline gives CDR1 SGHAT, CDR2 FQNNGV. CDR3 region: CASSLGDTAWSYEQYF. In DNA form, the CDR3 reads TGTGCCAGCAGCTTAGGGGACACCGCCTGGTCCTACGAGCAGTACTTC.

The chain recombines TRBV27 with TRBJ2-1, with a weak D call TRBD2 (5 bases). V lost 2 bases and J lost 2, with 7 bases in between. This CDR3 spans 14 amino acids. Germline V gene data show CDR1 as MNHEY and CDR2 as SMNVEV (reference sequence). CDR3 nucleotide sequence: TGTGCCAGCAGTTTAGTGGGAGCCTACAATGAGCAGTTCTTC. Encoded protein: CASSLVGAYNEQFF.